These 7 T cell receptor beta chains were sequenced from one sample in a study of T cells in Graves' hyperthyroidism and ophthalmopathy. Authors of the study amplified TCR beta CDR3 regions from RNA transcripts. During a first-round RT-PCR of the TCR CDR3, the HTBI primer set was used. TCRdb reanalysed the multiplex PCR reads using MiXCR and keeps one entry per CDR3 protein. The sample contains 650,000 to 750,000 distinct CDR3 sequences, around 13% of which appear only once. Sample: blood. The receptor set was obtained from a woman under 30 with Graves' hyperthyroidism.

As concerns this clonotype: This clone may be a read error of a much larger clone one base away. V usage is TRBV27 and J usage is TRBJ1-1; D is uncertain. The CDR3 length is 17 residues. Germline-derived CDR1 and CDR2 are MNHEY and SMNVEV (reference sequence). V was trimmed by 0 bases and J by 1 base, leaving 15 bases between them. The CDR3 DNA is TGTGCCAGCAGTTTATCATCCAGGCGCAGCAGGAACACTGAAGCTTTCTTT. Residues: CASSLSSRRSRNTEAFF.

The table lists this clonotype with a few counts. The rearrangement uses TRBV4-1 and TRBJ2-2, with D unclear. Germline V gene data show CDR1 as MGHRA and CDR2 as YSYEKL. V shed 1 base and J shed 6 bases, with 6 bases lying between them. The CDR3 has 13 amino acids. The CDR3 protein is CASSQATSGELFF. The CDR3, as DNA: TGCGCCAGCAGCCAAGCAACTTCCGGGGAGCTGTTTTTT.

This clonotype has ten or more counts. In DNA form, the CDR3 reads TGTGCCAGCAGTGCCTCCATTTACGAGCAGTACTTC. The encoded protein is CASSASIYEQYF. The V call is TRBV2, the J call TRBJ2-7; no clear D. CDR3 length: 12 amino acids. Germline-derived CDR1 and CDR2 are SNHLY and FYNNEI. V shed 4 bases and J shed 4 bases, with 8 bases lying between them.

Many counts were recorded for this clonotype. The chain carries TRBV11-2 and TRBJ1-1, with unresolved D. CDR3 length: 15 residues. V was clipped by 0 bases and J by 0 bases, with 8 bases between them. The germline gives CDR1 SGHAT, CDR2 FQNNGV. CDR3 sequence: CASSLERFMNTEAFF. The CDR3 DNA reads as TGTGCCAGCAGCTTAGAACGGTTCATGAACACTGAAGCTTTCTTT.

This clonotype appeared many times. The chain combines TRBV9 with TRBJ2-7, with D possibly being TRBD2 (5 bases). The CDR3 runs to 15 residues. V was clipped by 0 bases and J by 1 base, with 11 bases between them. Per germline, CDR1 SGDLS and CDR2 YYNGEE. Here the CDR3 reads CASSVGWGVSYEQYF. CDR3 coding DNA: TGTGCCAGCAGCGTAGGTTGGGGAGTGTCCTACGAGCAGTACTTC.

This clonotype has a handful of counts. The chain employs TRBV6-1 and TRBJ1-2; 9 bases are a match to TRBD1. The CDR3 consists of 15 residues. After removal of 6 bases from V and 7 bases from J, the junction contained 12 bases not matched to a gene. Germline CDR1 is MNHNS and CDR2 is SASEGT. CDR3 protein: CASSLLTGGISGYTF. CDR3 nucleotides: TGTGCCAGCAGCCTCTTGACAGGGGGAATCTCTGGCTACACCTTC.

This clonotype was observed a handful of times. The chain has TRBV28 and TRBJ2-2; possible D gene TRBD2, 6 bases. CDR1 MDHEN and CDR2 SYDVKM come from the germline V gene. The CDR3 spans 12 residues. The CDR3 DNA sequence: TGTGCTGGGGCGGGAAACACCGGGGAGCTGTTTTTT. The encoded protein is CAGAGNTGELFF.